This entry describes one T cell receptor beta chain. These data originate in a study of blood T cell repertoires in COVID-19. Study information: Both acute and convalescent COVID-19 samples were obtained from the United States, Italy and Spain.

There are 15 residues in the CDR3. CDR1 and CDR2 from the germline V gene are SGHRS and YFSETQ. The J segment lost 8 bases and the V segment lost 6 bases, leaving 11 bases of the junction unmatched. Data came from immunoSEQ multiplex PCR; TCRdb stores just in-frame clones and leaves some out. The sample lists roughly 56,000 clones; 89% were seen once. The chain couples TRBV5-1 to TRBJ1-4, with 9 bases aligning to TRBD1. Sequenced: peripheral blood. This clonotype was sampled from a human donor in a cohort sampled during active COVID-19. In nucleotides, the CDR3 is TGCGCCAGCACGCCGGGGACAGGGCTCTTAGAAAAACTGTTTTTT. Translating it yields CASTPGTGLLEKLFF.